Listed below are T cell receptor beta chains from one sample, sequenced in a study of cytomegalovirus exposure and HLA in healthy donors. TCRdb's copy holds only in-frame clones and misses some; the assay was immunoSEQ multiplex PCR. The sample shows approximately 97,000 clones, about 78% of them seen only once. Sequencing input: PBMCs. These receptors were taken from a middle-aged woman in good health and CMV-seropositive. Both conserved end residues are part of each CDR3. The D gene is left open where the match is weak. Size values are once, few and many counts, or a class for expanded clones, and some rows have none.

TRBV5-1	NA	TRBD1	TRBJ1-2	CASSPSWTGRNGGYTF	TGCGCCAGCAGCCCATCCTGGACAGGGAGGAACGGTGGCTACACCTTC
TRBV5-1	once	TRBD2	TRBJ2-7	CASSLGFNSGKYEQYF	TGCGCCAGCAGCTTGGGTTTTAATAGCGGGAAATACGAGCAGTACTTC
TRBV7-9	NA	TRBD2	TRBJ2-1	CASSSPGLAFYNEQFF	TGTGCCAGCAGCTCCCCGGGACTAGCGTTCTACAATGAGCAGTTCTTC
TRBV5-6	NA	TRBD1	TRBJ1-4	CASSLGDRGEKLFF	TGTGCCAGCAGCTTGGGGGACAGGGGCGAAAAACTGTTTTTT
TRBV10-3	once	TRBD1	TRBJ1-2	CATAWGQGNYGYTF	TGTGCCACCGCATGGGGACAGGGGAACTATGGCTACACCTTC
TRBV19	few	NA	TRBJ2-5	CASSISTREAWETQYF	TGTGCCAGTAGTATATCCACCAGGGAGGCTTGGGAGACCCAGTACTTC
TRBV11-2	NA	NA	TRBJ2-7	CASSLRGRVDEQYF	TGTGCCAGCAGCTTACGTGGCAGGGTAGACGAGCAGTACTTC
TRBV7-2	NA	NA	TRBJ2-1	CASSYYTSLANNEQFF	TGTGCCAGCAGCTACTACACTAGCCTGGCAAACAATGAGCAGTTCTTC
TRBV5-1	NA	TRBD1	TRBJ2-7	CASSYTQGYEQYF	TGCGCCAGCAGCTACACACAGGGGTACGAGCAGTACTTC
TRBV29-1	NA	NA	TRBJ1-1	CSAPRGIGTEAFF	TGCAGCGCCCCACGGGGGATTGGCACTGAAGCTTTCTTT
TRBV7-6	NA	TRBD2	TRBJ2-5	CASSLNGLADLRETQYF	TGTGCCAGCAGTTTAAACGGACTAGCGGACCTCCGGGAGACCCAGTACTTC
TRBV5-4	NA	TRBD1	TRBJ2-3	CASRRTGGGLDTQYF	TGTGCCAGCAGACGGACAGGGGGCGGTTTAGATACGCAGTATTTT
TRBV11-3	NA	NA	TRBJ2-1	CASSNDYYNEQFF	TGTGCCAGCAGTAACGACTACTACAATGAGCAGTTCTTC
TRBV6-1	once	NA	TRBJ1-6	CASSDEGFSPLHF	TGTGCCAGCAGTGACGAGGGTTTCTCACCCCTCCACTTT
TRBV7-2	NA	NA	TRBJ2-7	CASSLGALHEQYF	TGTGCCAGCAGCTTAGGGGCACTCCACGAGCAGTACTTC
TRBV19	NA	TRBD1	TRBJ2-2	CGSGTANTGELFF	TGTGGGTCCGGGACAGCGAACACCGGGGAGCTGTTTTTT
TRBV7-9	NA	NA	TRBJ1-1	CSSSLVQVRGKAFF	TGTTCCAGCAGCTTAGTTCAAGTGAGAGGAAAAGCTTTCTTT
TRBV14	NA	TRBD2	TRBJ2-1	CASSSGYSSEQFF	TGTGCCAGTTCTAGCGGGTATAGCAGCGAGCAGTTCTTC
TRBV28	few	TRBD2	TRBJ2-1	CASSPTSGRISDEQFF	TGTGCCAGCAGTCCGACTAGCGGGAGGATTTCTGATGAGCAGTTCTTC
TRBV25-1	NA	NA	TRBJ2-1	CASSDQRAGGLSEQFF	TGTGCCAGCAGTGACCAACGCGCGGGCGGGCTCAGTGAGCAGTTCTTC